The source of this T cell receptor beta chain is a study of beta chain features in type 1 diabetes. General study points: A pattern of fewer insertions and more deletions at VDJ junctions was seen in type 1 diabetes patients. Here, the possible influence of HLA type (on TCRB rearrangement) remained unresolved. Researchers report that Type 1 diabetes patients had moderately but significantly shorter TCRB CDR3s across all four CD4+ subsets.

Every isolated RNA sample was fully reverse transcribed, so sequencing captured expressed TCRB transcripts. The assay was immunoSEQ multiplex PCR, and TCRdb's table has in-frame clones only and misses some. The sample holds about 650,000 clones; over 10% are singletons and the top ten take roughly 0.12%. This CDR3 comprises 13 residues. The ends were cut back, 6 bases at V and 5 bases at J, with 10 bases in the middle. Germline assignment: CDR1 SNHLY and CDR2 FYNNEI. Concerning this clone: As yet, its antigen is unknown.

This TCR was sampled from a man aged 30 to 39 with type 1 diabetes. The specimen was naive CD4+ T cells from blood. This chain connects TRBV2 to TRBJ1-4; a possible D gene is TRBD1 (5 bases). CDR3 sequence: CASRTERNEKLFF. In nucleotides, the CDR3 is TGTGCCAGCAGGACAGAACGGAATGAAAAACTGTTTTTT.